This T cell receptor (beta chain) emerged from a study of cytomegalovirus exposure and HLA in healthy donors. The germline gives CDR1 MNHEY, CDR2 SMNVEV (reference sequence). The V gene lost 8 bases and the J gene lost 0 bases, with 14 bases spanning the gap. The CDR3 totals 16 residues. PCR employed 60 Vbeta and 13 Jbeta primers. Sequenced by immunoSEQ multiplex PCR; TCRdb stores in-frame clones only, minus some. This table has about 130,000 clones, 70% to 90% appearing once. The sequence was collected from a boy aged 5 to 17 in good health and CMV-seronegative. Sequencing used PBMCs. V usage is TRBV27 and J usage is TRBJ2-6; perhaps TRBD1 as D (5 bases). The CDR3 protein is CASGRTSVSGANVLTF. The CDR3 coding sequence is TGTGCCAGCGGTCGGACATCAGTCTCTGGGGCCAACGTCCTGACTTTC.